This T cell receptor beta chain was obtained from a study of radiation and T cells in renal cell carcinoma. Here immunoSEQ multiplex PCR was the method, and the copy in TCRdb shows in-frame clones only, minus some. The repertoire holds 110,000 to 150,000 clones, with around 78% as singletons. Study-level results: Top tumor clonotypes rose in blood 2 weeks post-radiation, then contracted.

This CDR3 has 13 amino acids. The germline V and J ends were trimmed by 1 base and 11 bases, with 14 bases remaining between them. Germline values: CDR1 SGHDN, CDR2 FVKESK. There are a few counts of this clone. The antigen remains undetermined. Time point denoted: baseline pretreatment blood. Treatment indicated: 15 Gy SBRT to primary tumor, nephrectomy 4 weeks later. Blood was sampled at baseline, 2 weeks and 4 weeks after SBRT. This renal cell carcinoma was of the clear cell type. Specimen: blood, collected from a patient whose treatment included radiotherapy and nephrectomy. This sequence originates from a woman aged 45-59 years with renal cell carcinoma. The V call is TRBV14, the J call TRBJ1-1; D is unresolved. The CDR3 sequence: CASSQVAHGWAFF. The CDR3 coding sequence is TGTGCCAGCAGCCAAGTCGCCCATGGGTGGGCTTTCTTT.